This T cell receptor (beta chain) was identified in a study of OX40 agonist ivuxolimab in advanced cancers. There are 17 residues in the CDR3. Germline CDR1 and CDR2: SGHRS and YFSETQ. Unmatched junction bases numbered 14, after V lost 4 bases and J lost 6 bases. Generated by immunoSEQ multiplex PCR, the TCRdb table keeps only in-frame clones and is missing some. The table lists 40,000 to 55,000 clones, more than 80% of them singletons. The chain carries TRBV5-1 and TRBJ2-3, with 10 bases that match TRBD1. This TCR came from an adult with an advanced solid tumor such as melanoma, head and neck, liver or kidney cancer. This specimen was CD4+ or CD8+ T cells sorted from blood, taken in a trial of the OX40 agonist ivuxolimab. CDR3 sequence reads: CASSIQRTGQGSDTQYF. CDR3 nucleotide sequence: TGCGCCAGCAGCATCCAACGTACGGGACAGGGGTCGGATACGCAGTATTTT.